Listed below are T cell receptor beta chains from one sample, sequenced in a study of cytomegalovirus exposure and HLA in healthy donors. Sequenced by immunoSEQ multiplex PCR; TCRdb stores in-frame clones only, minus some. The sample lists around 110,000 clones, roughly 70% occurring once. The specimen was PBMCs. All receptors come from a woman between 40 and 55 years old in good health and CMV-seropositive. Each CDR3 is given with its conserved first and last residue. The D gene is left open where the match is weak. Some rows have no size entry. The others give once, few or many, or a class for an expanded clone.

DNA: TGTGCCAGTAGTATAAATCCCGGTGGGGCCAACGTCCTGACTTTC
CDR3: CASSINPGGANVLTF
size: .
D: .
J: TRBJ2-6
V: TRBV19

DNA: TGTGCCAGCAGCGCAGGGACTTCGTTTGGCGAGCAGTACTTC
CDR3: CASSAGTSFGEQYF
size: .
D: .
J: TRBJ2-7
V: TRBV11-2

DNA: TGCGCCAGCAGCCAAGAGGAACAGGGTAATACGCAGTATTTT
CDR3: CASSQEEQGNTQYF
size: once
D: .
J: TRBJ2-3
V: TRBV4-1

DNA: TGTGCCAGCACCTGGACAGCGAACACCGGGGAGCTGTTTTTT
CDR3: CASTWTANTGELFF
size: .
D: .
J: TRBJ2-2
V: TRBV6-5

DNA: TGTGCCAGCAGTGAGAGTTCGTGGGGCTACACCTTC
CDR3: CASSESSWGYTF
size: once
D: .
J: TRBJ1-2
V: TRBV6-1

DNA: TGCGCCAGCAGCCAAGAGGCTAGCGGGGGCCAAGAGACCCAGTACTTC
CDR3: CASSQEASGGQETQYF
size: .
D: TRBD2
J: TRBJ2-5
V: TRBV4-1

DNA: TGTGCCAGCAGCCCGGGACACAACACAGATACGCAGTATTTT
CDR3: CASSPGHNTDTQYF
size: .
D: .
J: TRBJ2-3
V: TRBV11-2

DNA: TGTGCCAGCAGTGGTCGACAGGAGATCTATGGCTACACCTTC
CDR3: CASSGRQEIYGYTF
size: .
D: .
J: TRBJ1-2
V: TRBV25-1

DNA: TGCAGTGCGCCTACTAGTTTTTCGCAGTATTTT
CDR3: CSAPTSFSQYF
size: .
D: .
J: TRBJ2-3
V: TRBV20-1

DNA: TGTGCCAGCTCTGTCTTTTACACAGATACGCAGTATTTT
CDR3: CASSVFYTDTQYF
size: once
D: .
J: TRBJ2-3
V: TRBV13

DNA: TGCGCCAGCAGCTTGGAGGCGGACTCTGAAGCTTTCTTT
CDR3: CASSLEADSEAFF
size: .
D: .
J: TRBJ1-1
V: TRBV5-1

DNA: TGCGCCAGCAGCCCCTCAAGACAGGGTGGGTCCTACGAGCAGTACTTC
CDR3: CASSPSRQGGSYEQYF
size: few
D: TRBD1
J: TRBJ2-7
V: TRBV4-3

DNA: TGTGCCAGCAGAAAGGACAGGTTGGAAATCTATGGCTACACCTTC
CDR3: CASRKDRLEIYGYTF
size: once
D: TRBD1
J: TRBJ1-2
V: TRBV2

DNA: TGTGCCAGCAGTTTTGGGCGATCGCCGTCTGGAAACACCATATATTTT
CDR3: CASSFGRSPSGNTIYF
size: once
D: .
J: TRBJ1-3
V: TRBV6-5

DNA: TGTGCCAGCAGTGAAGAAACAGGTGCACCCCTCCACTTT
CDR3: CASSEETGAPLHF
size: .
D: .
J: TRBJ1-6
V: TRBV6-1

DNA: TGTGCCAGCAGCGGACAGGGAAACACTGAAGCTTTCTTT
CDR3: CASSGQGNTEAFF
size: .
D: TRBD1
J: TRBJ1-1
V: TRBV2

DNA: TGCGCCAGCAGCTTGAGCGGGGTCAACAATGAGCAGTTCTTC
CDR3: CASSLSGVNNEQFF
size: .
D: TRBD2
J: TRBJ2-1
V: TRBV5-1

DNA: TGTGCCAGCAGCCAAGGGACAGGGAAAGGAGCGGATACGCAGTATTTT
CDR3: CASSQGTGKGADTQYF
size: .
D: TRBD1
J: TRBJ2-3
V: TRBV14

DNA: TGCGCCAGCAGGGATAGTGGACAGGGTAATGAAAAACTGTTTTTT
CDR3: CASRDSGQGNEKLFF
size: .
D: TRBD1
J: TRBJ1-4
V: TRBV4-1

DNA: TGTGCCAGCAGCCTCGGACAGGGATTGTATGGCTACACCTTC
CDR3: CASSLGQGLYGYTF
size: .
D: TRBD1
J: TRBJ1-2
V: TRBV7-9

DNA: TGTGCCAGCAGCTCACTAGCGGGATTAAGTTCTTCCACCTACGAGCAGTACTTC
CDR3: CASSSLAGLSSSTYEQYF
size: .
D: TRBD2
J: TRBJ2-7
V: TRBV5-6

DNA: TGTGCCAGCAGCCTAGGGACAGGGGGACGCGAGCAGTACTTC
CDR3: CASSLGTGGREQYF
size: .
D: TRBD1
J: TRBJ2-7
V: TRBV7-8

DNA: TGTGCCAGCAGCCAAGATCGGAGCGGGGGAAAAGAGACCCAGTACTTC
CDR3: CASSQDRSGGKETQYF
size: .
D: TRBD2
J: TRBJ2-5
V: TRBV4-2

DNA: TGCGCCAGCAGCCCCACAGAGACTAGCGGGGATCCCTACGAGCAGTACTTC
CDR3: CASSPTETSGDPYEQYF
size: .
D: TRBD2
J: TRBJ2-7
V: TRBV4-1